Described below is a single T cell receptor (beta chain) sequence and its context. Its antigen is as yet unknown. Clones were sequenced by immunoSEQ multiplex PCR, and TCRdb holds only the in-frame ones, with some missing. The sample has 90,000 to 95,000 clones, around 89% seen once. The sample originates from a study of T cell responses to AZD1222 COVID-19 vaccine. CDR1 is MDHEN and CDR2 is SYDVKM in the germline V gene. This CDR3 has 16 amino acids. Trimming stripped 2 bases from V and 2 bases from J, with 13 bases between. Study observations and caveats: As reported, nearly half of all spike-specific TCRs target variant regions that are unmutated. Sampling captured repertoires only after the peak T cell response. With dominance at 160-218 and 743-854, vaccine-associated CD4 TCRs spanned spike.

The sample in question was peripheral blood, obtained 28 days after the second AZD1222 dose. The sequence was obtained from an adult who received the AZD1222 COVID-19 vaccine. This rearrangement joins TRBV28 to TRBJ1-5; no definite D call. This CDR3 is CASSLPNLEGNQPQHF. CDR3 coding DNA: TGTGCCAGCAGTTTACCAAACTTGGAGGGCAATCAGCCCCAGCATTTT.